What follows is one T cell receptor beta chain and its context. The antigen is undetermined. CDR1 and CDR2 from the germline V gene are PRHDT and FYEKMQ (reference sequence). The V and J ends lost 5 bases and 8 bases, in that order; junction bases with no gene match: 16. CDR3 length: 18 residues. Sequencing relied on a cDNA template that was reverse transcribed from extracted RNA. Clones were read by immunoSEQ multiplex PCR, and TCRdb kept only the in-frame ones, dropping some. The table has 200,000 to 250,000 clones, more than 45% seen once; the top ten hold around 1.5%. Regarding treatment: oral pan-JAK inhibitor, 5-10 mg twice daily. This entry belongs to a study of CD8+ T cells in alopecia areata. Study-level points and caveats: Possibly as an HLA-related effect, TCR sharing across patients appeared less clear than in mice.

This sequence joins TRBV13 and TRBJ2-1; 12 nucleotides line up with TRBD2. This TCR derives from a human donor with alopecia areata. Sequenced here: CD4+ T cells sorted from blood, sampled at week 4, from a patient treated with tofacitinib. The CDR3 bases are TGTGCCAGCAGCCACGGACTAGCGGGGTTCTCGAGGGCGGATGAGCAGTTCTTC. It translates to CASSHGLAGFSRADEQFF.